This TCR beta chain was recovered during a study of control samples from healthy donors and cancer patients. The V end lost 2 bases, the J end lost 2 bases, and 10 bases lay between the germline ends. CDR3 length: 14 residues. CDR1 is SGDLS, CDR2 YYNGEE, per germline. With respect to this clone: The same CDR3 is also encoded by other DNA sequences in this sample.

Here immunoSEQ multiplex PCR was the method, and the copy in TCRdb shows in-frame clones only, minus some. There are about 160,000 clones in the sample; approximately 96% occur only once, and over 6.5% lies in the top ten. The TCR sequence derives from a woman aged 40 to 49 in good health. The sample consisted of blood. The V gene is TRBV9, the J gene TRBJ1-1, with a possible D match to TRBD1 (5 bases). The CDR3 loop reads CASSVGTANTEAFF. For the CDR3, the DNA is TGTGCCAGCAGCGTCGGGACGGCTAACACTGAAGCTTTCTTT.